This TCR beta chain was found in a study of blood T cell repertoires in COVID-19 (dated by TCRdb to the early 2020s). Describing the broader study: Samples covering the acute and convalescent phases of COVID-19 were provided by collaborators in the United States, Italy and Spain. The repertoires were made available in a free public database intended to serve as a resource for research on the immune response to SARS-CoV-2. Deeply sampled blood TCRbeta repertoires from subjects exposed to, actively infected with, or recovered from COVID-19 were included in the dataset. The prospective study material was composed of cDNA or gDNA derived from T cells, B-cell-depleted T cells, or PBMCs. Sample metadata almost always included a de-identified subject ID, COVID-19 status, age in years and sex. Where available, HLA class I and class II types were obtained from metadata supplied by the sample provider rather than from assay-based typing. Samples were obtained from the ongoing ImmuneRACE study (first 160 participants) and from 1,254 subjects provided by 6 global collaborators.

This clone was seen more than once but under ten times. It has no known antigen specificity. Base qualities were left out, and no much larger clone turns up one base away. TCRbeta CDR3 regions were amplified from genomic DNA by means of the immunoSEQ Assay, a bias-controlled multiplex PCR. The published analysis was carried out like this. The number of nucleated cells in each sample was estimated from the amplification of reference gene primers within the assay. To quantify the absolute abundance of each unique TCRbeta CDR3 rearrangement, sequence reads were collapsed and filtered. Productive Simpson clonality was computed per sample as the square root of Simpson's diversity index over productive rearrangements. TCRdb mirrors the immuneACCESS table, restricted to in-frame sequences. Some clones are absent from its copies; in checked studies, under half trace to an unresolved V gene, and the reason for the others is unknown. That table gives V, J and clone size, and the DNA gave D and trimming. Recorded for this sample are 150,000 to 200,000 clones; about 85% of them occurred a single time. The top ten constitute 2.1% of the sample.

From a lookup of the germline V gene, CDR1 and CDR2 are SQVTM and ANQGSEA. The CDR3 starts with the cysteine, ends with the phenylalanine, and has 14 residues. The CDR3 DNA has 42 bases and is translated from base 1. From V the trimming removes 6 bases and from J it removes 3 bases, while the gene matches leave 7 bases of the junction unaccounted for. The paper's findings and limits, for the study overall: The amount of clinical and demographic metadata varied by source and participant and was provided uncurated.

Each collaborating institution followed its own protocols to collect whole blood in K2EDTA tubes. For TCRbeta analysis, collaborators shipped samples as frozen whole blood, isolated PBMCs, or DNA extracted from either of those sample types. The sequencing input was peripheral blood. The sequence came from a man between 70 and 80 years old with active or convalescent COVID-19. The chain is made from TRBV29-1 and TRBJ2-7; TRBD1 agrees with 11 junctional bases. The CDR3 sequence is CSVAGTGGSYEQYF. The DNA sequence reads TGCAGCGTGGCCGGGACAGGGGGGAGCTACGAGCAGTACTTC.